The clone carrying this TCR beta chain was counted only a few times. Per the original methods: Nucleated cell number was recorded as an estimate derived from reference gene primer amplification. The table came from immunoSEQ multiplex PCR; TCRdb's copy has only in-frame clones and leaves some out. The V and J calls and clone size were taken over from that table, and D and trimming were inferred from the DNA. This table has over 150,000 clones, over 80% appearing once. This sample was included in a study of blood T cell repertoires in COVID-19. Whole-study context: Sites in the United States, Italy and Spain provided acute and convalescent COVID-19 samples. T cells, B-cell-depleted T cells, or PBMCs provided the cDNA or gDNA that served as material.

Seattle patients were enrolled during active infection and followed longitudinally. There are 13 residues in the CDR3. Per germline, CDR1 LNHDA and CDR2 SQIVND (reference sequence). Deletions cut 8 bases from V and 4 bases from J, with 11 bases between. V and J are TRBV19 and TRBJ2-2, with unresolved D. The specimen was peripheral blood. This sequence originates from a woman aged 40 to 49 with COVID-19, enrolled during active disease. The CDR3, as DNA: TGTGCCAGTGAGGTACTTAGCACCGGGGAGCTGTTTTTT. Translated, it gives CASEVLSTGELFF.